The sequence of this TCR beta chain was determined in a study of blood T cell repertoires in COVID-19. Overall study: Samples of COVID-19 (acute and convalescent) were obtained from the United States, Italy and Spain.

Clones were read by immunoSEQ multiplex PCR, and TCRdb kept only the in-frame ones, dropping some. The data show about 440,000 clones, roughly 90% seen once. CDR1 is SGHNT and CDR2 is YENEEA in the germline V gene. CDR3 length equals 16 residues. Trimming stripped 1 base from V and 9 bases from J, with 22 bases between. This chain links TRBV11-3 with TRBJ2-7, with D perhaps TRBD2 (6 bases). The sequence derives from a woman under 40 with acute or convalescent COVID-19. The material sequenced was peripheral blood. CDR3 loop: CASSLGNTGVFWGQYF. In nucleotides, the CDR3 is TGTGCCAGCAGCTTAGGGAACACGGGGGTCTTTTGGGGGCAGTACTTC.